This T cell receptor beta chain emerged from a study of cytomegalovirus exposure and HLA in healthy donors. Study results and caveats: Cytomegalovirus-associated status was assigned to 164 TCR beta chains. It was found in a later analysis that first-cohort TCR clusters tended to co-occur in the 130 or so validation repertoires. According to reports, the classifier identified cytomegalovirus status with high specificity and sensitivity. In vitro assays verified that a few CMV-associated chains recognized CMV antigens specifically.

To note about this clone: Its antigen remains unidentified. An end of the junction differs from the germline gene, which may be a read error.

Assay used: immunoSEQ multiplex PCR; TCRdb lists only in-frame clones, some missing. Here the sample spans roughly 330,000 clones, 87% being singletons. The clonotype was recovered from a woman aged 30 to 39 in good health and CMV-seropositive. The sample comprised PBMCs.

The CDR3 DNA reads TGCGCCAGCAGCTTGGTTGGGGAGGGGGATAACTCACCCCTCCACTTT. Translated, it gives CASSLVGEGDNSPLHF. The V call is TRBV5-1, the J call TRBJ1-6; D may be TRBD1 (6 bases). The CDR3 loop spans 16 amino acids. CDR1 is SGHRS, CDR2 YFSETQ, per germline.